The rows below give T cell receptor beta chains drawn from one sample of a study of blood T cell repertoires in COVID-19. Profiled with immunoSEQ multiplex PCR; TCRdb holds only in-frame clones, not every one. Of tens of thousands of clones detected, 75% to 85% appear once; the ten largest clones hold more than 9.5%. Sequencing used peripheral blood. Receptor source: a human donor in a cohort sampled during active COVID-19. Both conserved end residues are part of each CDR3. D genes are given only for firm matches. Clone size is stated in some rows and not others, as once, few, many or a class when expanded.

>once|TRBV19|TRBJ2-2|NA
CASSTTRNTGELFF
TGTGCCAGTAGTACTACTAGAAACACCGGGGAGCTGTTTTTT
>NA|TRBV9|TRBJ2-7|NA
CASSPDEGFYEQYF
TGTGCCAGCAGCCCAGATGAGGGATTCTACGAGCAGTACTTC
>NA|TRBV27|TRBJ2-2|TRBD1
CASRVGTANTGELFF
TGTGCCAGCAGGGTCGGGACAGCTAACACCGGGGAGCTGTTTTTT
>NA|TRBV4-1|TRBJ1-5|NA
CASSQGAWAGVSNQPQHF
TGCGCCAGCAGCCAAGGGGCCTGGGCAGGGGTTAGCAATCAGCCCCAGCATTTT
>NA|TRBV19|TRBJ2-1|NA
CASRLKGDNEQFF
TGTGCCAGTAGGCTTAAGGGGGACAATGAGCAGTTCTTC
>NA|TRBV2|TRBJ2-7|NA
CASPRTQGSNYEQYF
TGTGCCAGCCCCCGGACACAGGGTAGTAACTACGAGCAGTACTTC
>NA|TRBV7-7|TRBJ2-2|NA
CASSSSSAVGELFF
TGTGCCAGCAGCTCCAGTTCCGCGGTCGGGGAGCTGTTTTTT
>NA|TRBV7-2|TRBJ2-7|NA
CASSSVYEQYF
TGTGCCAGCAGCTCGGTCTACGAGCAGTACTTC
>few|TRBV5-6|TRBJ1-1|NA
CASSPTGHREAFF
TGTGCCAGCAGCCCGACGGGACACCGTGAAGCTTTCTTT
>NA|TRBV9|TRBJ2-1|TRBD1
CASSPGQGAGYNEQFF
TGTGCCAGCAGCCCGGGACAGGGGGCGGGTTACAATGAGCAGTTCTTC
>few|TRBV24-1|TRBJ2-1|NA
CATSDKATGDYNEQFF
TGTGCCACCAGTGATAAGGCAACGGGAGACTACAATGAGCAGTTCTTC
>NA|TRBV7-8|TRBJ2-1|TRBD1
CASSSTGVSYNEQFF
TGTGCCAGCAGTTCCACAGGGGTTTCCTACAATGAGCAGTTCTTC
>NA|TRBV5-4|TRBJ2-7|TRBD2
CASSWSGGYEQYF
TGTGCCAGCAGCTGGTCGGGGGGATACGAGCAGTACTTC
>NA|TRBV5-4|TRBJ2-3|TRBD2
CASSQLTSGRDTQYF
TGTGCCAGCAGCCAGTTGACTAGCGGGAGGGATACGCAGTATTTT
>NA|TRBV28|TRBJ1-5|NA
CASRTPGGAQPQHF
TGTGCCAGCAGGACCCCTGGGGGGGCTCAGCCCCAGCATTTT
>once|TRBV3-1/TRBV3-2|TRBJ2-1|NA
CASSQVDEQFF
TGTGCCAGCAGCCAAGTAGATGAGCAGTTCTTC
>NA|TRBV7-3|TRBJ1-1|NA
CASSRQVNTEAFF
TGTGCCAGCAGCCGACAGGTGAACACTGAAGCTTTCTTT
>NA|TRBV20-1|TRBJ2-3|TRBD2
CSASVLAETDTQYF
TGCAGTGCTAGTGTACTAGCGGAAACAGATACGCAGTATTTT
>NA|TRBV18|TRBJ2-3|NA
CASSPRLSTDTQYF
TGTGCCAGCTCACCTAGACTGAGCACAGATACGCAGTATTTT
>NA|TRBV19|TRBJ2-2|TRBD2
CASKKTGTSGRYTGELFF
TGTGCCAGTAAAAAGACCGGGACTAGCGGGAGATACACCGGGGAGCTGTTTTTT
>NA|TRBV30|TRBJ1-1|TRBD1
CAWSKDRGGEAFF
TGTGCCTGGAGTAAGGACAGGGGAGGCGAAGCTTTCTTT
>once|TRBV19|TRBJ2-7|TRBD1
CASKGRQGAAYEQYF
TGTGCCAGTAAGGGTCGACAGGGGGCCGCCTACGAGCAGTACTTC
>few|TRBV2|TRBJ2-5|NA
CASSEWREGETQYF
TGTGCCAGCAGTGAGTGGCGAGAGGGAGAGACCCAGTACTTC
>once|TRBV4-3|TRBJ1-6|TRBD1
CASSQERGQGYSPLHF
TGCGCCAGCAGCCAAGAACGGGGACAGGGATACTCACCCCTCCACTTT
>NA|TRBV27|TRBJ2-3|NA
CASSSAAIGVTQYF
TGTGCCAGCAGTTCAGCGGCAATCGGGGTTACGCAGTATTTT
>NA|TRBV10-1|TRBJ2-1|TRBD1
CASSEFRGYNEQFF
TGCGCCAGCAGTGAGTTCAGGGGGTACAATGAGCAGTTCTTC
>NA|TRBV5-5|TRBJ2-7|NA
CASSLEATRSYEQYF
TGTGCCAGCAGCTTAGAAGCGACCCGGAGCTACGAGCAGTACTTC
>medium-sized|TRBV19|TRBJ1-6|NA
CASRPGSGRNSPLHF
TGTGCCAGTAGACCGGGGTCGGGGAGGAATTCACCCCTCCACTTT
>NA|TRBV2|TRBJ1-4|NA
CASRYGGVGEKLFF
TGTGCCAGCCGATATGGGGGGGTCGGTGAAAAACTGTTTTTT
>NA|TRBV28|TRBJ1-4|NA
CASSPSGAPNEKLFF
TGTGCCAGCAGTCCCTCAGGGGCCCCTAATGAAAAACTGTTTTTT
>few|TRBV7-2|TRBJ2-7|NA
CASSPPPGERKVSYEQYF
TGTGCCAGCAGTCCACCCCCCGGGGAGCGGAAAGTCTCCTACGAGCAGTACTTC
>NA|TRBV7-3|TRBJ2-1|NA
CASSLTAGQHFYNEQFF
TGTGCCAGCAGCTTAACGGCGGGTCAGCACTTCTACAATGAGCAGTTCTTC
>NA|TRBV6-6|TRBJ1-2|TRBD1
CASSYPTGLDYGYTF
TGTGCCAGCAGTTACCCGACAGGGTTGGACTATGGCTACACCTTC
>NA|TRBV11-2|TRBJ2-3|NA
CASSLVGSRDTQYF
TGTGCCAGCAGCTTAGTCGGGAGTAGAGATACGCAGTATTTT
>NA|TRBV24-1|TRBJ2-5|TRBD1
CATSDFDRGFGETQYF
TGTGCCACCAGTGATTTCGACAGGGGGTTCGGGGAGACCCAGTACTTC
>few|TRBV6-1|TRBJ1-2|NA
CASSEVGRGYTF
TGTGCCAGCAGTGAAGTAGGGAGGGGCTACACCTTC
>NA|TRBV4-3|TRBJ2-1|TRBD1
CASSPRTGGLAGRDNEQFF
TGCGCCAGCAGCCCTCGGACAGGGGGCCTAGCGGGAAGGGACAATGAGCAGTTCTTC
>NA|TRBV19|TRBJ2-3|TRBD2
CASSIDAGATDTQYF
TGTGCCAGTAGTATAGATGCGGGAGCGACAGATACGCAGTATTTT
>NA|TRBV30|TRBJ2-2|TRBD2
CAWSVRGVNTGELFF
TGTGCCTGGAGTGTACGGGGGGTGAACACCGGGGAGCTGTTTTTT
>NA|TRBV6-4|TRBJ2-1|TRBD1
CASSDGTGFANEQFF
TGTGCCAGCAGTGACGGGACAGGGTTTGCGAATGAGCAGTTCTTC
>NA|TRBV24-1|TRBJ1-2|TRBD1
CATRSTGEGGYTF
TGTGCCACCAGGTCGACAGGGGAGGGTGGCTACACCTTC
>few|TRBV7-2|TRBJ2-7|NA
CASSRETGRYEQYF
TGTGCCAGCAGCCGTGAGACAGGACGCTACGAGCAGTACTTC
>once|TRBV18|TRBJ2-5|NA
CASSFNQGRETQYF
TGTGCCAGCTCGTTCAATCAGGGTAGAGAGACCCAGTACTTC
>once|TRBV7-8|TRBJ2-7|NA
CASSFNSAEQYF
TGTGCCAGCAGCTTTAATAGCGCCGAGCAGTACTTC
>NA|TRBV28|TRBJ1-5|TRBD1
CASSRTGGSNQPQHF
TGTGCCAGCAGTCGGACAGGGGGGAGCAATCAGCCCCAGCATTTT
>few|TRBV10-3|TRBJ1-2|NA
CAISESSGYGYTF
TGTGCCATCAGTGAGTCGAGTGGCTATGGCTACACCTTC
>NA|TRBV3-1/TRBV3-2|TRBJ2-1|TRBD2
CAVGLCGSPYNEQFF
TGTGCCGTAGGCTTGTGCGGGAGTCCCTACAATGAGCAGTTCTTC
>once|TRBV4-3|TRBJ1-2|NA
CASSQDPRTGNYGYTF
TGCGCCAGCAGCCAAGATCCTCGGACGGGGAACTATGGCTACACCTTC
>once|TRBV5-4|TRBJ1-1|TRBD1
CASSRKQGAGDTEAFF
TGTGCCAGCAGCCGAAAACAGGGGGCGGGGGACACTGAAGCTTTCTTT
>NA|TRBV7-3|TRBJ2-7|NA
CASSTLPGEPYEQYF
TGTGCCAGCAGCACCCTTCCAGGGGAACCCTACGAGCAGTACTTC
>NA|TRBV21-1|TRBJ2-5|NA
CAPQETQYF
TGTGCCCCGCAAGAGACCCAGTACTTC
>NA|TRBV6-1|TRBJ1-2|NA
CASSEPARDVMVGYTF
TGTGCCAGCAGTGAACCCGCCAGGGATGTTATGGTAGGCTACACCTTC
>NA|TRBV7-9|TRBJ1-1|NA
CASTHLNTEAFF
TGTGCCAGCACCCATCTGAACACTGAAGCTTTCTTT
>NA|TRBV6-2/TRBV6-3|TRBJ2-4|TRBD2
CASSPLAGGPGSKNIQYF
TGTGCCAGCAGTCCACTAGCGGGAGGGCCGGGGTCCAAAAACATTCAGTACTTC
>NA|TRBV28|TRBJ1-2|TRBD1
CASSQTGTVGYTF
TGTGCCAGCAGTCAGACCGGGACAGTAGGCTACACCTTC
>NA|TRBV6-6|TRBJ1-2|NA
CASSPDSGRGYTF
TGTGCCAGCAGCCCCGACAGTGGAAGGGGCTACACCTTC
>NA|TRBV12-5|TRBJ2-2|TRBD2
CASGLGLAGVGTGELFF
TGTGCTAGTGGTTTGGGGCTAGCGGGTGTAGGCACCGGGGAGCTGTTTTTT
>NA|TRBV19|TRBJ2-5|NA
CASSNNRDVETQYF
TGTGCCAGTAGTAATAACAGGGACGTGGAGACCCAGTACTTC
>NA|TRBV27|TRBJ2-3|TRBD2
CASSSTSGRALGGTDTQYF
TGTGCCAGCAGTTCGACTAGCGGGAGGGCCCTCGGTGGCACAGATACGCAGTATTTT